The 13 T cell receptor beta chains below all came from one sample that was sequenced in a study of cytomegalovirus exposure and HLA in healthy donors. In the PCR, 60 Vbeta and 13 Jbeta primers were used. Method: immunoSEQ multiplex PCR; TCRdb's copy keeps in-frame clones and lacks some. The sample holds fewer than 200,000 clones, 65% to 85% seen once. Sequencing was carried out using PBMCs. These receptor sequences come from a female donor in good health and CMV-seronegative.

The V call is TRBV7-9, the J call TRBJ2-1; tentatively, D is TRBD2 (5 bases). The CDR3 has 16 residues. The germline V gene encodes CDR1 SEHNR and CDR2 FQNEAQ (reference sequence). Trimming cost V 4 bases and J 2 bases, with 15 bases left between them. This chain's CDR3 is CASSSGGVPTYNEQFF. The CDR3 bases are TGTGCCAGCAGCTCTGGAGGTGTCCCTACCTACAATGAGCAGTTCTTC.

The chain has TRBV19 and TRBJ1-2; tentatively, D is TRBD1 (5 bases). V dropped 3 bases and J dropped 5 bases, with 10 bases sitting between them. Germline V gene lookup returns CDR1 LNHDA and CDR2 SQIVND (reference sequence). CDR3 length: 13 residues. The CDR3 region has the DNA TGTGCCAGTAGTATTTCCAGGGATTATGGCTACACCTTC. Its protein product is CASSISRDYGYTF. Together with reference TRBV19 and TRBJ1-2, the CDR3 gives the full variable domain: DGGITQSPKYLFRKEGQNVTLSCEQNLNHDAMYWYRQDPGQGLRLIYYSQIVNDFQKGDIAEGYSVSREKKESFPLTVTSAQKNPTAFYLCASSISRDYGYTFGSGTRLTVV.

V gene TRBV7-3 combines with J gene TRBJ2-2, with D possibly being TRBD1 (5 bases). Deletions cut 5 bases from V and 4 bases from J, with 14 bases between. CDR3 length equals 15 residues. Germline V gene data show CDR1 as SGHTA and CDR2 as FQGTGA. The CDR3, as DNA: TGTGCCAGCAGCCCACAGGTCACTGGCACCGGGGAGCTGTTTTTT. As protein: CASSPQVTGTGELFF. The entire variable domain, with the rest obtained from reference TRBV7-3 and TRBJ2-2, is as follows: GAGVSQTPSNKVTEKGKYVELRCDPISGHTALYWYRQSLGQGPEFLIYFQGTGAADDSGLPNDRFFAVRPEGSVSTLKIQRTERGDSAVYLCASSPQVTGTGELFFGEGSRLTVL.

The chain links TRBV18 to TRBJ1-1, with D unresolved. V dropped 2 bases and J dropped 0 bases, with 4 bases sitting between them. Germline V lookup: CDR1 KGHSH, CDR2 LQKENI. The CDR3 runs 13 residues. The CDR3 sequence: CASSPDLNTEAFF. The DNA of the CDR3 is TGTGCCAGCTCACCAGACTTGAACACTGAAGCTTTCTTT.

J is TRBJ1-4 and V is TRBV9, with D possibly matching TRBD1 (6 bases). The germline V and J ends were trimmed by 4 bases and 8 bases, with 18 bases remaining between them. In germline, CDR1 is SGDLS, CDR2 YYNGEE. This CDR3 is built from 15 residues. The CDR3 nucleotides read TGTGCCAGCAGCCCTTGGAAGGGGGAGAGGGAAAAACTGTTTTTT. Translating it yields CASSPWKGEREKLFF.

This clone was detected a few times. The chain has TRBV15 and TRBJ1-4; 8 nucleotides align to TRBD1. Germline CDR1 reads LNHNV; CDR2 reads YYDKDF (reference sequence). J gave up 8 bases and V 3 bases, and 8 bases lay outside the gene matches. CDR3 length equals 15 residues. The CDR3 here is CATSSIGQGREKLFF. CDR3 sequence (DNA): TGTGCCACCAGCAGTATAGGACAGGGCCGCGAAAAACTGTTTTTT.

The rearrangement uses TRBV9 and TRBJ1-2; D is possibly TRBD1 (5 bases). Germline V gene sequence: CDR1 SGDLS, CDR2 YYNGEE. V was trimmed by 2 bases and J by 4 bases, leaving 15 bases between them. CDR3 length equals 15 residues. CDR3 amino acids: CASSVRRDSLYGYTF. The CDR3, as DNA: TGTGCCAGCAGCGTTCGGAGGGACTCCCTCTATGGCTACACCTTC.

This chain uses TRBV18 with TRBJ1-1; TRBD1 matches 8 bases. The junction had 5 bases not matched to a gene; V was cut back by 3 bases and J by 8 bases. Germline CDR1 is KGHSH and CDR2 is LQKENI. This CDR3 is 13 amino acids long. The CDR3 is CASSPKTGGEAFF. The CDR3 coding sequence is TGTGCCAGCTCACCCAAAACAGGGGGAGAAGCTTTCTTT.

This clone showed up just once. V and J are TRBV9 and TRBJ2-2; no reliable D call. This CDR3 is built from 13 residues. The germline V and J ends were trimmed by 6 bases and 1 base, with 7 bases remaining between them. From germline, CDR1 is SGDLS and CDR2 YYNGEE. CDR3 nucleotide sequence: TGTGCCAGCATGCCGGGGAACACCGGGGAGCTGTTTTTT. Translated: CASMPGNTGELFF. The full variable domain, with the rest looked up from reference TRBV9 and TRBJ2-2, is DSGVTQTPKHLITATGQRVTLRCSPRSGDLSVYWYQQSLDQGLQFLIQYYNGEERAKGNILERFSAQQFPDLHSELNLSSLELGDSALYFCASMPGNTGELFFGEGSRLTVL.

This chain links TRBV5-1 with TRBJ2-2; no definite D call. Germline CDR1 SGHRS, CDR2 YFSETQ. V was cut by 2 bases and J by 2 bases, with 7 bases left in between. CDR3 length equals 14 residues. CDR3 protein: CASSFARNTGELFF. The CDR3 DNA reads as TGCGCCAGCAGCTTCGCGAGAAACACCGGGGAGCTGTTTTTT. Full variable domain (remainder filled in from reference TRBV5-1 and TRBJ2-2): KAGVTQTPRYLIKTRGQQVTLSCSPISGHRSVSWYQQTPGQGLQFLFEYFSETQRNKGNFPGRFSGRQFSNSRSEMNVSTLELGDSALYLCASSFARNTGELFFGEGSRLTVL.

This clone came up a few times. The chain joins TRBV5-1 to TRBJ2-1; D is perhaps TRBD2 (6 bases). The V gene's germline CDR1 is SGHRS and CDR2 YFSETQ. Deletions cut 6 bases from V and 7 bases from J, with 11 bases between. The CDR3 consists of 12 residues. The CDR3 DNA is TGCGCCAGCACCCTTAGCGGTAATGAGCAGTTCTTC. Its protein product is CASTLSGNEQFF. The whole variable domain, filled in from reference TRBV5-1 and TRBJ2-1, reads KAGVTQTPRYLIKTRGQQVTLSCSPISGHRSVSWYQQTPGQGLQFLFEYFSETQRNKGNFPGRFSGRQFSNSRSEMNVSTLELGDSALYLCASTLSGNEQFFGPGTRLTVL.

The gene calls are TRBV4-1 and TRBJ1-1, with D tentatively TRBD1 (5 bases). Trimming removed 4 bases at V and 4 bases at J, with 16 bases between. The CDR3 is made up of 15 amino acids. CDR1 is MGHRA and CDR2 is YSYEKL in the germline V gene. CDR3 region: CASSPLAGEVTEAFF. DNA for the CDR3: TGCGCCAGCAGCCCTCTGGCGGGGGAGGTCACTGAAGCTTTCTTT.

V is TRBV29-1 and J is TRBJ2-7; tentative D call: TRBD2 (6 bases). Germline V gene sequence: CDR1 SQVTM, CDR2 ANQGSEA. With 4 bases removed from V and 4 bases from J, the gap between germline ends came to 14 bases. This CDR3 contains 13 residues. The CDR3 region has the DNA TGCAGCGTTGGCGAAGGGGCGGGGTACGAGCAGTACTTC. Amino acids: CSVGEGAGYEQYF.